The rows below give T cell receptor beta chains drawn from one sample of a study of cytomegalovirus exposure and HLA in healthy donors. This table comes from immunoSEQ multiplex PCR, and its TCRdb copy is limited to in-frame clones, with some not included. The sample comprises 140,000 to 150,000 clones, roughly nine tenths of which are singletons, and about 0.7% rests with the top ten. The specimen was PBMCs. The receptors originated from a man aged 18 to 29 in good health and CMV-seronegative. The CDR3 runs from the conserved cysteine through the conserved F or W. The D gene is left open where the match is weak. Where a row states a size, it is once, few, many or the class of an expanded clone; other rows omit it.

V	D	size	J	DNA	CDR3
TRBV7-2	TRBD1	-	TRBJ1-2	TGTGCCAGCAGCTTAGTTCAACTTGCAGGGGGCATATTGAATGGGTGGGACACCTTC	CASSLVQLAGGILNGWDTF
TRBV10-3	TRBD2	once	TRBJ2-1	TGTGCCATCAGAGGACTAGCGGGAGTGAATGAGCAGTTCTTC	CAIRGLAGVNEQFF
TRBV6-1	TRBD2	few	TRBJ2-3	TGTGCCAGCAGTGAAGTAGCGGGGGGGGCAGATACGCAGTATTTT	CASSEVAGGADTQYF
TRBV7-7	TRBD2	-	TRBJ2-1	TGTGCCAGCAGTCGTAGCGGGGCCTACAATGAGCAGTTCTTC	CASSRSGAYNEQFF
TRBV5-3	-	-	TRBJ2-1	TGTGCCAGAAGCTTGGCGAGGGCCCCCTACAATGAGCAGTTCTTC	CARSLARAPYNEQFF
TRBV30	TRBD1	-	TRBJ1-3	TGTGCCTGGAGGACAGGGGTCTCTGGAAACACCATATATTTT	CAWRTGVSGNTIYF
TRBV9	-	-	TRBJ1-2	TGTGCCAGCAGCGTATCACACGCCGGGAATGGCTACACCTTC	CASSVSHAGNGYTF
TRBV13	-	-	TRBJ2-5	TGTGCCAGCAGCTTCCCCGGGGTTCAAGAGACCCAGTACTTC	CASSFPGVQETQYF
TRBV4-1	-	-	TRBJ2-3	TGCGCCAGCAGCCAAGATTTCCCCGCAGATACGCAGTATTTT	CASSQDFPADTQYF
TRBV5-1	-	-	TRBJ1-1	TGCGCCAGCAGCTTGGCACAGGGAGAAGCTGAAGCTTTCTTT	CASSLAQGEAEAFF
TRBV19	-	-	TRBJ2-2	TGTGCCAGTAGCGTGTTTAGCGGTACCGGGGAGCTGTTTTTT	CASSVFSGTGELFF
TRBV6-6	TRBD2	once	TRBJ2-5	TGTGCCAGCAGCCATTCTAGCGGGAGGAACCAAGAGACCCAGTACTTC	CASSHSSGRNQETQYF
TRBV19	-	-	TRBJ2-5	TGTGCCAGTAAGTCCAGCGATCGGAGGGGCCTCCAAGAGACCCAGTACTTC	CASKSSDRRGLQETQYF
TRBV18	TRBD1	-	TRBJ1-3	TGTGCCAGCTCATCCAGGACAGGGCAAAACACCATATATTTT	CASSSRTGQNTIYF